A selection of T cell receptor beta chains follows, all from one sample in a study of regulatory T cells in long-lasting Graves disease. TCRdb re-derived calls from the multiplex PCR reads in MiXCR, one entry per CDR3 protein. The sample carries roughly 380,000 distinct CDR3 sequences, about 16% recorded once. Specimen: peripheral blood mononuclear cells (PBMCs), collected at new diagnosis, from a patient treated with antithyroid drugs. The source of these receptors is a female donor with Graves disease. Both conserved end residues are part of each CDR3. D genes are given only for firm matches. Size is stated for part of the rows, as once, few or many counts, or as a class when the clone is expanded.

d_call j_call clone_size v_call cdr3_nt cdr3_aa
TRBD2 TRBJ2-3 - TRBV28 TGTGCCAGCAGTGAGCCAGGGGGTACTAGCGGGCTCCGCACAGATACGCAGTATTTT CASSEPGGTSGLRTDTQYF
- TRBJ2-4 many TRBV12-3/TRBV12-4 TGTGCCAGCAGTCCAACGGGGGCCAAAAACATTCAGTACTTC CASSPTGAKNIQYF
- TRBJ2-5 once TRBV25-1 TGTGCCAGCATGCTGGACCAAGAGACCCAGTACTTC CASMLDQETQYF
TRBD2 TRBJ2-1 - TRBV24-1 TGTGCCACCAGTGAGTCTAGCGGGAGCCTGAATGAGCAGTTCTTC CATSESSGSLNEQFF
TRBD1 TRBJ2-4 - TRBV13 TGTGCCAGCAGCGGGGCCGGGACAGGGCCCAAAAACATTCAGTACTTC CASSGAGTGPKNIQYF
TRBD1 TRBJ2-7 - TRBV2 TGTGCCAGCAGTGACCCCGGGACAGGGTCCTACGAGCAGTACTTC CASSDPGTGSYEQYF
TRBD2 TRBJ2-2 - TRBV19 TGTGCCAGTAGTATAAGGGCTAGCGGATTCACCGGGGAGCTGTTTTTT CASSIRASGFTGELFF
TRBD1 TRBJ1-2 many TRBV4-1 TGCGCCAGCAGCCAAGAGAGACAGGGGATATATGGCTACACCTTC CASSQERQGIYGYTF
- TRBJ2-7 few TRBV27 TGTGCCAGCAGTTTATCCCAGGGACTCTCCCACGAGCAGTACTTC CASSLSQGLSHEQYF
TRBD1 TRBJ1-6 many TRBV12-3/TRBV12-4 TGTGCCAGCAGTTTTAGACAGGGTAATTCACCCCTCCACTTT CASSFRQGNSPLHF
- TRBJ2-3 once TRBV29-1 TGCAGCGTTGTGCGGCAGAGCACAGATACGCAGTATTTT CSVVRQSTDTQYF
- TRBJ1-1 medium-sized TRBV5-1 TGTGCCAGCAGCTTAAGGGCAGGGCAAGGGAACACTGAAGCTTTCTTT CASSLRAGQGNTEAFF
TRBD1 TRBJ1-6 - TRBV5-6 TGTGCCAGCAAGGGGACAGGAGGGTATAATTCACCCCTCCACTTT CASKGTGGYNSPLHF
- TRBJ1-3 many TRBV7-6 TGTGCCAGCAGCTCCGGGGGGTTTATTGGAAACACCATATATTTT CASSSGGFIGNTIYF
- TRBJ1-1 many TRBV5-1 TGCGCCACCCGGGAAGGCGGGGAAGCTTTCTTT CATREGGEAFF
TRBD1 TRBJ2-1 many TRBV6-2/TRBV6-3 TGTGCCAGCAGTTACTCGAGACAGGGGGCGCGAAGTGAGCAGTTCTTC CASSYSRQGARSEQFF
TRBD1 TRBJ2-1 - TRBV2 TGTGCCAGCAGCGACAGGGACCAGTTCTTC CASSDRDQFF
- TRBJ2-2 many TRBV7-8 TGTGCCAGCAGCCCCCTGTCCGGGCCAAACACCGGGGAGCTGTTTTTT CASSPLSGPNTGELFF
- TRBJ2-5 - TRBV2 TGTGCCAGCAGACCTTCACTAGGCCAAGAGACCCAGTACTTC CASRPSLGQETQYF
- TRBJ2-3 many TRBV12-3/TRBV12-4 TGTGCCAGCAGTCCCCCGGACCGGGATACGCAGTATTTT CASSPPDRDTQYF
- TRBJ2-1 - TRBV7-2 TGTGCCAGCCCTAGCCCTACGGGGGCCAACAATGAGCAGTTCTTC CASPSPTGANNEQFF
- TRBJ1-2 many TRBV7-9 TGTGCCAGCAGCTTTGAAGGAGGCCTAGCGCCCTATGGCTACACCTTC CASSFEGGLAPYGYTF
TRBD2 TRBJ2-1 many TRBV6-2/TRBV6-3 TGTGCCAGCAGTTACGGCGGGGGATCCTACAATGAGCAGTTCTTC CASSYGGGSYNEQFF
- TRBJ2-7 - TRBV5-1 TGCGCCAGCAGCTCGATACAGGAGACCTACGAGCAGTACTTC CASSSIQETYEQYF
TRBD2 TRBJ2-4 many TRBV11-2 TGTGCCAGCAGGGGGGGGGGGACCAAAAACATTCAGTACTTC CASRGGGTKNIQYF
- TRBJ1-1 many TRBV5-1 TGCGCCAGCAGCTTGGGGCCGGGCGAGATGAACACTGAAGCTTTCTTT CASSLGPGEMNTEAFF
- TRBJ1-1 many TRBV27 TGTGCCAGCAGCCCAAGGTCGGGCTACACTGAAGCTTTCTTT CASSPRSGYTEAFF
TRBD2 TRBJ2-7 - TRBV4-3 TGCGCCAGCAGCCAAGACCCGCGGGAGGGTGAGCAGTACTTC CASSQDPREGEQYF
- TRBJ2-7 many TRBV12-3/TRBV12-4 TGTGCCAGCAGTTTCGGCCAAGGACTCCCTCGGGGGCGAGAGCAGTACTTC CASSFGQGLPRGREQYF
TRBD1 TRBJ2-4 few TRBV30 TGTGCCTGGAGTGTACGGGGACAGGGGGCCCTGGCCAAAAACATTCAGTACTTC CAWSVRGQGALAKNIQYF
TRBD2 TRBJ2-1 many TRBV7-2 TGTGCCAGCAGCTTTTTCCCGGGACTAGCGGGGGGGCGAAACAATGAGCAGTTCTTC CASSFFPGLAGGRNNEQFF
- TRBJ1-1 many TRBV20-1 TGCAGTGCTAGAGGGGACCTGGGATTTGAAGCTTTCTTT CSARGDLGFEAFF
TRBD2 TRBJ2-5 once TRBV2 TGTGCCAGCAGTGACGGGCGGGGGGTCCAAGAGACCCAGTACTTC CASSDGRGVQETQYF
- TRBJ1-4 many TRBV27 TGTGCCAGCAGGGGGGAGTTTGAAAAACTGTTTTTT CASRGEFEKLFF
- TRBJ2-5 many TRBV28 TGTGCCAGCAGTGGCCAGGTGCTAAGAGAGACCCAGTACTTC CASSGQVLRETQYF
TRBD1 TRBJ1-2 many TRBV29-1 TGCAGCGCCCAACAGGGGAATGGCTACACCTTC CSAQQGNGYTF
- TRBJ2-5 many TRBV20-1 TGCAACGTGAAGCGGAAAGAGACCCAGTACTTC CNVKRKETQYF
- TRBJ2-5 - TRBV11-2 TGTGCCAGCTCACCCCGGCCAAGCGGGCAGGGTCCAGAGACCCAGTACTTC CASSPRPSGQGPETQYF
- TRBJ2-7 - TRBV10-3 TGTGCCAGCAGCCAGGGGCGGACGAGCTCCTACGAGCAGTACTTC CASSQGRTSSYEQYF
TRBD2 TRBJ2-7 - TRBV14 TGTGCCAGCAGCCCGCCCGGGACTAGCTGGCACGAGCAGTACTTC CASSPPGTSWHEQYF
- TRBJ2-4 many TRBV6-2/TRBV6-3 TGTGCCAGCAGTTACTCGAGGAGGGGCACGGCCAAAAACATTCAGTACTTC CASSYSRRGTAKNIQYF
- TRBJ1-1 - TRBV19 TGTGCCAGTACCTCCGGGGGCACTGAAGCTTTCTTT CASTSGGTEAFF
TRBD2 TRBJ2-5 many TRBV9 TGTGCCAGCAGCGAGACTAGCGGGAGAAACGGGCAAGAGACCCAGTACTTC CASSETSGRNGQETQYF
- TRBJ2-7 - TRBV7-2 TGTGCCAGCAGTCGGGTGGGGCTCGAGCAGTACTTC CASSRVGLEQYF
- TRBJ2-1 - TRBV7-3 TGTGCCAGCAGCTTAACAGGGTTCAACAATGGGCAGTTCTTC CASSLTGFNNGQFF
- TRBJ2-4 many TRBV7-9 TGTGCCAGCAGCTTCTTACAACTGGGGGAAAAAAACATTCAGTACTTC CASSFLQLGEKNIQYF
- TRBJ2-1 many TRBV7-3 TGTGCCAGCAGCTTAACAGAAAGTCCGAGCTCCTACAATGAGCAGTTCTTC CASSLTESPSSYNEQFF